This TCR beta chain originates from a study of CD8 T cells in ankylosing spondylitis. Study-level results: Ankylosing spondylitis blood appeared to carry a characteristic TCR beta motif of seven to nine highly homologous variants. Matched ankylosing spondylitis synovial fluid reportedly contained a significantly enriched population of disease-linked clones.

This clonotype was recorded many times. Its antigen is still unknown. Making the TCR beta libraries involved quantitative 5'-RACE with molecular barcodes. In TCRdb, the 5' RACE reads were re-called with MiXCR into one record per CDR3 protein. The table lists around 770,000 distinct CDR3 sequences, roughly 12% of them singletons, with 0.45% to 0.6% in the top ten. The CDR3 consists of 12 residues. The germline V gene has CDR1 MNHEY and CDR2 SVGAGI. V dropped 6 bases and J dropped 4 bases, with 8 bases sitting between them. This clonotype was obtained from a male donor with ankylosing spondylitis. The sequencing sample was made of blood, either unsorted or a sorted T cell fraction (not recorded which). J is TRBJ2-3 and V is TRBV6-5; no definite D call. The CDR3 loop is CASSSTADTQYF. Written as DNA, the CDR3 is TGTGCCAGCAGCTCGACGGCAGATACGCAGTATTTT.